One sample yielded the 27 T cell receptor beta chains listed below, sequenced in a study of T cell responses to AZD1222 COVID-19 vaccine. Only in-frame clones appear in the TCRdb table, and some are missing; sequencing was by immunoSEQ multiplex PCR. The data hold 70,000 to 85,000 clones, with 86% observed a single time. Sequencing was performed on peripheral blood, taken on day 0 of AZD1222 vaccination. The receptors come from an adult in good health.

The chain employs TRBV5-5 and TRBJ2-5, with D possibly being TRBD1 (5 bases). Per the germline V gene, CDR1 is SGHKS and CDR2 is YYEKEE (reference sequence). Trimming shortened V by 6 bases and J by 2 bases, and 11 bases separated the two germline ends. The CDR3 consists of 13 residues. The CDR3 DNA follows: TGTGCCAGCATGCGCAGGGAACAAGAGACCCAGTACTTC. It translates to CASMRREQETQYF.

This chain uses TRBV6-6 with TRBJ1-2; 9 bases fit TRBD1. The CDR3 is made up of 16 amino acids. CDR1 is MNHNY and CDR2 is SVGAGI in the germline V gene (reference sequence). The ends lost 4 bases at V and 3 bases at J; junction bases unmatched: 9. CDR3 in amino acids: CASSSNPGQGYYGYTF. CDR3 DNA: TGTGCCAGCAGTTCGAATCCGGGACAGGGATACTATGGCTACACCTTC.

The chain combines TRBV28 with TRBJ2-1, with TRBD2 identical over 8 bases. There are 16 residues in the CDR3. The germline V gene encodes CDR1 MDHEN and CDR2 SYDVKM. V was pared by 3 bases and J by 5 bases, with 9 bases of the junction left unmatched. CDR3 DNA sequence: TGTGCCAGCAGTTTCGTCGGCGGGGGGCGCGACAATGAGCAGTTCTTC. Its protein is CASSFVGGGRDNEQFF.

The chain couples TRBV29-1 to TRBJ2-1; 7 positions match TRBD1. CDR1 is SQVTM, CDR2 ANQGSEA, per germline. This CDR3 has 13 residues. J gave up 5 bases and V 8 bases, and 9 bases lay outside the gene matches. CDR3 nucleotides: TGCAGCCTCTACAGGGGCAAGAACAATGAGCAGTTCTTC. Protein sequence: CSLYRGKNNEQFF.

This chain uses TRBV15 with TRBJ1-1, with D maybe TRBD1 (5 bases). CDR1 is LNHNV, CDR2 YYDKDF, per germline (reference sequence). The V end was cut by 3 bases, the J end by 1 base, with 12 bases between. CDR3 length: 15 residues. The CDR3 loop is CATSRVGGANTEAFF. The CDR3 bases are TGTGCCACCAGCAGGGTTGGGGGAGCGAACACTGAAGCTTTCTTT. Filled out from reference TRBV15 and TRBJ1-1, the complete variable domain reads DAMVIQNPRYQVTQFGKPVTLSCSQTLNHNVMYWYQQKSSQAPKLLFHYYDKDFNNEADTPDNFQSRRPNTSFCFLDIRSPGLGDTAMYLCATSRVGGANTEAFFGQGTRLTVV.

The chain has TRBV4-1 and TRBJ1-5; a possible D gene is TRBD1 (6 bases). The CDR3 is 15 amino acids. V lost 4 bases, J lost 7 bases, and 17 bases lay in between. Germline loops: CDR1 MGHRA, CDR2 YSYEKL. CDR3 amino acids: CASSRGTEGEQPQHF. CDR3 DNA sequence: TGCGCCAGCAGCCGAGGGACCGAGGGGGAACAGCCCCAGCATTTT.

CDR3 amino acids: CASGRDQETQYF. CDR3 coding DNA: TGTGCCAGCGGCAGGGATCAAGAGACCCAGTACTTC. The V call is TRBV2, the J call TRBJ2-5, with D maybe TRBD1 (5 bases). CDR1 and CDR2 from the germline V gene are SNHLY and FYNNEI. This CDR3 spans 12 amino acids. Trimming took off 8 bases at V and 2 bases at J, with 9 bases between the two ends.

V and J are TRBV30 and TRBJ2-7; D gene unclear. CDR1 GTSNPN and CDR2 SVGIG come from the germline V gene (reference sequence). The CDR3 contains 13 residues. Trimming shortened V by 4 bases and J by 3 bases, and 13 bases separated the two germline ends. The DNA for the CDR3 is TGTGCCTGGAATAGGCCTCCCGGCTACGAGCAGTACTTC. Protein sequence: CAWNRPPGYEQYF.

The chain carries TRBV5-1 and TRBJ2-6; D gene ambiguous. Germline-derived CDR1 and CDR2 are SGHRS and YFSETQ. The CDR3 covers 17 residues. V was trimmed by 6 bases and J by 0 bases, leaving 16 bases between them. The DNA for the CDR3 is TGCGCCAGCACCGAAATAGAAGGGCTCTCTGGGGCCAACGTCCTGACTTTC. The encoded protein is CASTEIEGLSGANVLTF. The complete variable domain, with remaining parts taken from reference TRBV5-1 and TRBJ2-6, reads KAGVTQTPRYLIKTRGQQVTLSCSPISGHRSVSWYQQTPGQGLQFLFEYFSETQRNKGNFPGRFSGRQFSNSRSEMNVSTLELGDSALYLCASTEIEGLSGANVLTFGAGSRLTVL.

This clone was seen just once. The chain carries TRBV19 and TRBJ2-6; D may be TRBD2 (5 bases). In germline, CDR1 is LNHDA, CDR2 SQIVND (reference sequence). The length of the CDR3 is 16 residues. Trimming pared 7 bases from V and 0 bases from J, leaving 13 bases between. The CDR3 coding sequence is TGTGCCAGTACCAGGACTGTAAGCTCTGGGGCCAACGTCCTGACTTTC. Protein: CASTRTVSSGANVLTF.

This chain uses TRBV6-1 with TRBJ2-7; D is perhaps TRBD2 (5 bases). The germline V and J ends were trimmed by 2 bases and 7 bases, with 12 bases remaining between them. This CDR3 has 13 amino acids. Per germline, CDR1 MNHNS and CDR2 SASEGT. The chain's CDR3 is CASSEQGRGEQYF. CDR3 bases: TGTGCCAGCAGTGAACAAGGCAGAGGGGAGCAGTACTTC.

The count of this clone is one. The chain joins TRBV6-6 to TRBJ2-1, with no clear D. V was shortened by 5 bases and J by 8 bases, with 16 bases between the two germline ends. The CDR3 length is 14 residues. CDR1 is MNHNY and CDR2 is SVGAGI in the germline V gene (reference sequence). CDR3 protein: CASSPSHVNDEQFF. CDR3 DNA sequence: TGTGCCAGCAGTCCCAGCCACGTAAATGATGAGCAGTTCTTC.

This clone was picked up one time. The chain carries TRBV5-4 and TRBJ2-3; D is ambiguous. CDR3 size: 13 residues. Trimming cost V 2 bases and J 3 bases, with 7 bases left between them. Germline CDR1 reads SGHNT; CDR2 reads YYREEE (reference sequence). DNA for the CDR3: TGTGCCAGCAGCTTTGCGGATACAGATACGCAGTATTTT. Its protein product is CASSFADTDTQYF.

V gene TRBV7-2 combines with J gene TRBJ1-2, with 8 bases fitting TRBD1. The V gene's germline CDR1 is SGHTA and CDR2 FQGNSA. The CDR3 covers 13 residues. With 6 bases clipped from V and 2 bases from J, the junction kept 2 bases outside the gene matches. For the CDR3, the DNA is TGTGCCAGCAGAGCAGGGGGCAACTATGGCTACACCTTC. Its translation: CASRAGGNYGYTF.

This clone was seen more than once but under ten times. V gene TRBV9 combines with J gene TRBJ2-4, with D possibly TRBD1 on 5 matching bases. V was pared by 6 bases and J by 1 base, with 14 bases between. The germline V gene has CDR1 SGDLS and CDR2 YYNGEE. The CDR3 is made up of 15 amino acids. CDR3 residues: CASTPADTAKNIQYF. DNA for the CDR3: TGTGCCAGCACTCCCGCGGACACGGCCAAAAACATTCAGTACTTC.

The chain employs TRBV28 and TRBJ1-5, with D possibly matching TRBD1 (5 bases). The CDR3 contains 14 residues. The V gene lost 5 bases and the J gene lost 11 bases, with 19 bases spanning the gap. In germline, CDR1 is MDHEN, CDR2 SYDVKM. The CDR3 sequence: CASSPPGPDEAQHF. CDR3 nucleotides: TGTGCCAGCAGTCCCCCGGGGCCAGACGAGGCCCAGCATTTT.

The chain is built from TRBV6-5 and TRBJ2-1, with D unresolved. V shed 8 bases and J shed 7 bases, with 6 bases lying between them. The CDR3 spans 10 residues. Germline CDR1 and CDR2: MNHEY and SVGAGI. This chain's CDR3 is CASLWNEQFF. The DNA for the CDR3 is TGTGCCAGCTTGTGGAATGAGCAGTTCTTC.

CDR3: CASSLSWGKDEQFF. CDR3 DNA sequence: TGTGCCAGCAGCTTGTCATGGGGTAAAGATGAGCAGTTCTTC. The V gene is TRBV7-9, the J gene TRBJ2-1; D is uncertain. The V gene lost 3 bases and the J gene lost 8 bases, with 14 bases spanning the gap. Germline-derived CDR1 and CDR2 are SEHNR and FQNEAQ (reference sequence). CDR3 length: 14 residues.

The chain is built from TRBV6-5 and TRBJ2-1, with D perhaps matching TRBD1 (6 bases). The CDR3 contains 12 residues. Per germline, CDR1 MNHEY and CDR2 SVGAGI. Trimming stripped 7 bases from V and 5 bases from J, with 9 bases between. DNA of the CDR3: TGTGCCAGCACCAGGACAGACAATGAGCAGTTCTTC. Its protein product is CASTRTDNEQFF.

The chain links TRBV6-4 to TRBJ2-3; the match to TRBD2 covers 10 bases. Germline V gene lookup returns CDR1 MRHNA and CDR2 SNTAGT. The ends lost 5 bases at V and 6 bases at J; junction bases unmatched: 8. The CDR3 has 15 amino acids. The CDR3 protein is CASSRTSGGFDTQYF. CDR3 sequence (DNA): TGTGCCAGCAGTCGGACTAGCGGTGGGTTCGATACGCAGTATTTT.

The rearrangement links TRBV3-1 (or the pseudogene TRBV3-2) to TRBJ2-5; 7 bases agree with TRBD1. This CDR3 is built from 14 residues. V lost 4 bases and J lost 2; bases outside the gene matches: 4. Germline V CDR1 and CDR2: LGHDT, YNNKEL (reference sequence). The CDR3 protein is CASSPRQGQETQYF. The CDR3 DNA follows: TGTGCCAGCAGCCCGCGACAGGGACAAGAGACCCAGTACTTC.

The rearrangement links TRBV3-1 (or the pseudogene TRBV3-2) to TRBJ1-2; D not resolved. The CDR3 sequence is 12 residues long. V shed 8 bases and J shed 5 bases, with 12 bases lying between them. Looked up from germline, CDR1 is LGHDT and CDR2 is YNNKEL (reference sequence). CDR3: CASHTLRYGYTF. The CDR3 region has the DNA TGTGCCAGCCACACGCTAAGGTATGGCTACACCTTC.

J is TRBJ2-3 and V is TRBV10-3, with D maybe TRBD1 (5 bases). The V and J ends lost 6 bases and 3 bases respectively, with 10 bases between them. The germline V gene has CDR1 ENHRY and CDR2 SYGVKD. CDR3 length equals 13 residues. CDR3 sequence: CAIRSRETDTQYF. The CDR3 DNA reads TGTGCCATCAGGAGCAGGGAAACAGATACGCAGTATTTT.

The CDR3: CASSWPGPKDENIQYF. The CDR3 nucleotides read TGTGCCAGCAGTTGGCCGGGGCCCAAAGACGAAAACATTCAGTACTTC. The chain couples TRBV27 to TRBJ2-4, with D perhaps matching TRBD1 or TRBD2 (5 bases each). The germline CDR1 and CDR2 sequences are MNHEY and SMNVEV (reference sequence). The V gene lost 4 bases and the J gene lost 5 bases, with 18 bases spanning the gap. CDR3 size: 16 residues.

The CDR3 loop is CASRGDSFYNSPLHF. The CDR3 coding sequence is TGTGCCAGCAGGGGGGACAGTTTCTATAATTCACCCCTCCACTTT. The rearrangement links TRBV7-2 to TRBJ1-6, with 7 bases identical to TRBD1. CDR3 length: 15 residues. Unmatched junction bases numbered 5, after V lost 6 bases and J lost 3 bases. The germline gives CDR1 SGHTA, CDR2 FQGNSA.

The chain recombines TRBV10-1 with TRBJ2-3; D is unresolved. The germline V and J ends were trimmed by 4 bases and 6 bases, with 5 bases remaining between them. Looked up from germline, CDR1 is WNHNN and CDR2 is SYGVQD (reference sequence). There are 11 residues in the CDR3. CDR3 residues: CASSVGDTQYF. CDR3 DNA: TGCGCCAGCAGTGTTGGGGATACGCAGTATTTT.

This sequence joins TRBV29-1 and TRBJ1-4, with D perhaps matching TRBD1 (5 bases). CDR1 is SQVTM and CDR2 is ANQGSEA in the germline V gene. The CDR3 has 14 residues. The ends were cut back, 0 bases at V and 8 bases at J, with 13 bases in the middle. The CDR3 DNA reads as TGCAGCGTTGAAGAGGGTAGGGGAGGAGAAAAACTGTTTTTT. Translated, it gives CSVEEGRGGEKLFF.